These 11 T cell receptor beta chains were sequenced from one sample in a study of T cell changes during pregnancy in multiple sclerosis. Measured with immunoSEQ multiplex PCR; TCRdb has only the in-frame clones, and not every one. Altogether fewer than 110,000 clones are present, around 90% being singletons, with the ten largest covering around 3.1%. The sample here was peripheral blood, taken in the second trimester of pregnancy. The receptors originated from a female donor with multiple sclerosis, enrolled in a pregnancy study.

The chain links TRBV19 to TRBJ1-5, with 8 bases matching TRBD1. Germline V lookup: CDR1 LNHDA, CDR2 SQIVND (reference sequence). There are 17 residues in the CDR3. V shed 3 bases and J 1 base; nucleotides not matched to a gene: 8. The CDR3 bases are TGTGCCAGTAGTATTTCCGGACAGGGCTACAGCAATCAGCCCCAGCATTTT. It yields the protein CASSISGQGYSNQPQHF. The whole variable domain, filled in from reference TRBV19 and TRBJ1-5, reads DGGITQSPKYLFRKEGQNVTLSCEQNLNHDAMYWYRQDPGQGLRLIYYSQIVNDFQKGDIAEGYSVSREKKESFPLTVTSAQKNPTAFYLCASSISGQGYSNQPQHFGDGTRLSIL.

The V and J genes are TRBV15 and TRBJ2-7; 7 nucleotides align to TRBD1. In germline, CDR1 is LNHNV, CDR2 YYDKDF (reference sequence). This CDR3 spans 14 amino acids. Germline trimming cut 1 base from V and 0 bases from J; bases unmatched to any gene: 0. The CDR3 sequence is CATSRGDSSYEQYF. Written as DNA, the CDR3 is TGTGCCACCAGCAGAGGGGACAGCTCCTACGAGCAGTACTTC.

The gene calls are TRBV11-2 and TRBJ2-7; D possibly corresponds to TRBD2 (5 bases). Germline CDR1 and CDR2: SGHAT and FQNNGV. The CDR3 consists of 15 residues. Trimming took 0 bases from V and 3 from J, leaving 12 bases between them. In DNA, the CDR3 is TGTGCCAGCAGCTTAGACCTGACTACCATCTACGAGCAGTACTTC. Protein sequence: CASSLDLTTIYEQYF.

This clone was observed once. The chain joins TRBV6-6 to TRBJ1-2; the D is unclear. The CDR3 consists of 13 residues. The V end lost 8 bases, the J end lost 6 bases, and 16 bases lay between the germline ends. Germline V gives CDR1 MNHNY, CDR2 SVGAGI (reference sequence). The CDR3 loop is CASLGGFFNGYTF. The CDR3 bases are TGTGCCAGCTTGGGAGGGTTCTTCAATGGCTACACCTTC.

The chain recombines TRBV2 with TRBJ1-1; D gene uncertain. The germline CDR1 and CDR2 sequences are SNHLY and FYNNEI. This CDR3 has 15 amino acids. Trimming removed 4 bases at V and 0 bases at J, with 12 bases between. The CDR3 DNA reads as TGTGCCAGCAGTGTGGTCGAGACATTGAACACTGAAGCTTTCTTT. Its translation is CASSVVETLNTEAFF.

This clone has a handful of counts. This chain uses TRBV29-1 with TRBJ1-1, with D maybe TRBD1 (6 bases). Germline V gene sequence: CDR1 SQVTM, CDR2 ANQGSEA. Trimming left V 3 bases short and J 0 bases short, with 8 bases between. This CDR3 has 13 residues. The CDR3 loop is CSVDDRMNTEAFF. CDR3 nucleotides: TGCAGCGTTGATGACAGGATGAACACTGAAGCTTTCTTT. Combining the CDR3 with reference TRBV29-1 and TRBJ1-1 gives the whole variable domain SAVISQKPSRDICQRGTSLTIQCQVDSQVTMMFWYRQQPGQSLTLIATANQGSEATYESGFVIDKFPISRPNLTFSTLTVSNMSPEDSSIYLCSVDDRMNTEAFFGQGTRLTVV.

J is TRBJ2-7 and V is TRBV7-8; 10 nucleotides align to TRBD2. CDR1 is SGHVS and CDR2 is FQNEAQ in the germline V gene. The CDR3 covers 15 residues. J gave up 2 bases and V 1 base, and 2 bases lay outside the gene matches. Written as DNA, the CDR3 is TGTGCCAGCAGCTTAGAAGCGGGAGGGACCTACGAGCAGTACTTC. Translating gives CASSLEAGGTYEQYF.

The V call is TRBV27, the J call TRBJ2-5, with 16 bases lining up with TRBD2. The trim removed 5 bases at V and 4 bases at J, leaving 7 bases unmatched. Germline-derived CDR1 and CDR2 are MNHEY and SMNVEV (reference sequence). The CDR3 is 17 amino acids. The CDR3 is CASSPGLAGGPSETQYF. CDR3 in DNA: TGTGCCAGCAGTCCGGGACTAGCGGGAGGGCCCTCAGAGACCCAGTACTTC.

The gene calls are TRBV6-1 and TRBJ2-2, with D hard to call. This CDR3 has 14 amino acids. Germline CDR1 and CDR2: MNHNS and SASEGT. The V and J ends lost 6 bases and 0 bases respectively, with 8 bases between them. The CDR3 sequence: CASRPGSNTGELFF. CDR3 coding DNA: TGTGCCAGCAGGCCGGGTTCGAACACCGGGGAGCTGTTTTTT.

The chain carries TRBV28 and TRBJ2-7; 10 nucleotides align to TRBD2. The CDR3 is 17 amino acids. The V gene's germline CDR1 is MDHEN and CDR2 SYDVKM. V trimming: 2 bases; J trimming: 2 bases; junction bases outside the gene matches: 9. CDR3 nucleotides: TGTGCCAGCAGTTTACCACCCGGACTAGCGGCCACCTACGAGCAGTACTTC. Translating it yields CASSLPPGLAATYEQYF.

The chain employs TRBV19 and TRBJ2-5; D might be TRBD2 (6 bases). The germline V gene has CDR1 LNHDA and CDR2 SQIVND (reference sequence). V shed 4 bases and J shed 7 bases, with 16 bases lying between them. The CDR3 length is 14 residues. CDR3 residues: CASSTISGSMTQYF. CDR3 sequence (DNA): TGTGCCAGTAGTACCATAAGCGGGTCTATGACCCAGTACTTC.